The 10 T cell receptor beta chains reported below all come from one sample, sequenced in a study of blood T cell repertoires in COVID-19 (dated by TCRdb to 2020 to 2022). Receptor amplification or capture employed the immunoSEQ multiplex PCR assay. Drawn from immuneACCESS, this table holds only the in-frame rearrangements with V and J called that TCRdb kept. Clones are partly lost; checked studies trace under half to an unresolved V gene and leave the rest unexplained. In all, the sample holds 380,000 or so clones, and over 75% of those were seen once. The top ten clonotypes cover more than 0.85% of the sample. The specimen sequenced was PBMCs or T cells enriched from blood (not recorded which). The receptor source for this set is a woman aged 25 to 39 with acute COVID-19.

On this clone: Different DNA sequences within this sample yield the same CDR3. The chain links TRBV6-5 to TRBJ2-1; possibly TRBD2 for D (6 bases). The V end was cut by 3 bases, the J end by 0 bases, with 9 bases between. Germline V CDR1 and CDR2: MNHEY, SVGAGI. The CDR3 has 15 residues. The CDR3 nucleotides read TGTGCCAGCAGTTATAGCGGCAGCTCCTACAATGAGCAGTTCTTC. This codes for CASSYSGSSYNEQFF.

V gene TRBV5-6 combines with J gene TRBJ1-4; the D is unclear. Germline-derived CDR1 and CDR2 are SGHDT and YYEEEE. There are 15 residues in the CDR3. Trimming removed 4 bases at V and 5 bases at J, with 15 bases between. CDR3: CASSDVTEPNEKLFF. CDR3 nucleotides: TGTGCCAGCAGCGATGTGACGGAGCCCAATGAAAAACTGTTTTTT.

This clone showed up just a few times. This rearrangement joins TRBV5-4 to TRBJ1-2, with D possibly matching TRBD1 (6 bases). This CDR3 is 15 amino acids long. Per germline, CDR1 SGHNT and CDR2 YYREEE (reference sequence). Trimming pared 2 bases from V and 4 bases from J, leaving 15 bases between. The CDR3 is CASSLRSGALYGYTF. The CDR3, as DNA: TGTGCCAGCAGCTTAAGGTCAGGGGCTCTCTATGGCTACACCTTC.

The V gene is TRBV3-1 (or the pseudogene TRBV3-2), the J gene TRBJ1-4; possible D gene TRBD1, 5 bases. Germline loops: CDR1 LGHDT, CDR2 YNNKEL (reference sequence). The CDR3 is 16 amino acids. The V gene lost 0 bases and the J gene lost 8 bases, with 16 bases spanning the gap. The chain's CDR3 is CASSQEPPRVGEKLFF. The CDR3 bases are TGTGCCAGCAGCCAAGAGCCCCCCAGGGTAGGCGAAAAACTGTTTTTT.

This clone occurred a few times. The J gene is TRBJ1-1, the V gene TRBV5-1; TRBD1 matches at 7 bases. The CDR3 totals 18 residues. Germline CDR1 reads SGHRS; CDR2 reads YFSETQ. With 0 bases clipped from V and 1 base from J, the junction kept 12 bases outside the gene matches. The DNA of the CDR3 is TGCGCCAGCAGCTTGGGGGGACAGAAAGTACGCGGGAACACTGAAGCTTTCTTT. It is translated as CASSLGGQKVRGNTEAFF.

The chain carries TRBV10-2 and TRBJ1-4; D uncertain. Trimming took off 0 bases at V and 14 bases at J, with 19 bases between the two ends. The germline gives CDR1 WSHSY, CDR2 SAAADI. This CDR3 has 15 residues. The CDR3 coding sequence is TGCGCCAGCAGTGAGTCATGGACTCCCTCCCGGTGGCTGTTTTTT. It specifies CASSESWTPSRWLFF.

The rearrangement uses TRBV6-5 and TRBJ1-1; 8 positions match TRBD1. The germline CDR1 and CDR2 sequences are MNHEY and SVGAGI. Unmatched junction bases numbered 9, after V lost 6 bases and J lost 6 bases. This CDR3 is 14 amino acids long. The CDR3 sequence is CASRGIAGGAEAFF. The CDR3, as DNA: TGTGCCAGCAGGGGCATCGCAGGGGGCGCTGAAGCTTTCTTT.

V gene TRBV6-2 or TRBV6-3 combines with J gene TRBJ2-1, with D maybe TRBD2 (7 bases). Trimming took off 2 bases at V and 6 bases at J, with 14 bases between the two ends. The CDR3 loop spans 15 amino acids. The germline V gene encodes CDR1 MNHEY and CDR2 SVGEGT. DNA of the CDR3: TGTGCCAGCAGTTACATCCCGGGGGGCGGCAATGAGCAGTTCTTC. Translated: CASSYIPGGGNEQFF.

This sequence joins TRBV30 and TRBJ1-5; a possible D gene is TRBD1 (5 bases). This CDR3 region has 16 residues. Trimming removed 2 bases at V and 6 bases at J, with 20 bases between. CDR1 and CDR2 (germline): GTSNPN, SVGIG (reference sequence). The CDR3 loop reads CAWSTHTVGGSQPQHF. Here the CDR3 DNA reads TGTGCCTGGAGTACCCACACGGTGGGGGGGAGTCAGCCCCAGCATTTT.

The rearrangement links TRBV4-1 to TRBJ1-2, with TRBD1 matching 7 bases. The CDR3 spans 15 residues. The germline gives CDR1 MGHRA, CDR2 YSYEKL. The trim removed 0 bases at V and 8 bases at J, leaving 9 bases unmatched. The CDR3 spells CASSQEDRVARGYTF. CDR3 bases: TGCGCCAGCAGCCAAGAAGACAGGGTAGCAAGGGGCTACACCTTC.